These 22 T cell receptor beta chains share one sample of origin, sequenced in a study of beta chain features in type 1 diabetes. All of the isolated RNA was reverse transcribed, so expressed TCRB transcripts were sequenced. Profiled with immunoSEQ multiplex PCR; TCRdb holds only in-frame clones, not every one. The repertoire holds roughly 610,000 clones, less than 20% seen once, with 0.09% to 0.095% in the top ten. The material sequenced was naive CD4+ T cells from blood. The source of these receptors is a man aged 18 to 35 in good health.

The J gene is TRBJ2-2, the V gene TRBV18; D gene ambiguous. The germline gives CDR1 KGHSH, CDR2 LQKENI. The ends were cut back, 7 bases at V and 5 bases at J, with 11 bases in the middle. The CDR3 totals 13 residues. CDR3 coding DNA: TGTGCCAGCTTGCCGACTGGGACCGGGGAGCTGTTTTTT. Translation gives CASLPTGTGELFF. Supplemented by reference TRBV18 and TRBJ2-2, the full variable domain reads NAGVMQNPRHLVRRRGQEARLRCSPMKGHSHVYWYRQLPEEGLKFMVYLQKENIIDESGMPKERFSAEFPKEGPSILRIQQVVRGDSAAYFCASLPTGTGELFFGEGSRLTVL.

The chain couples TRBV6-5 to TRBJ1-2; D is undetermined. The V gene lost 2 bases and the J gene lost 2 bases, with 12 bases spanning the gap. Germline loops: CDR1 MNHEY, CDR2 SVGAGI. The CDR3 spans 15 residues. This CDR3 is CASSYGRIMNYGYTF. The CDR3 region has the DNA TGTGCCAGCAGTTACGGGCGGATTATGAACTATGGCTACACCTTC.

This clone has just one count. Other DNA sequences in this specimen translate into the identical CDR3. The rearrangement joins TRBV7-3 to TRBJ2-1; D gene uncertain. The CDR3 sequence is 12 residues long. Germline V gives CDR1 SGHTA, CDR2 FQGTGA. The ends were cut back, 5 bases at V and 7 bases at J, with 9 bases in the middle. CDR3: CASSLSRNEQFF. In DNA, the CDR3 is TGTGCCAGCAGCCTGAGTCGGAATGAGCAGTTCTTC. Full variable domain (outside the CDR3, taken from reference TRBV7-3 and TRBJ2-1): GAGVSQTPSNKVTEKGKYVELRCDPISGHTALYWYRQSLGQGPEFLIYFQGTGAADDSGLPNDRFFAVRPEGSVSTLKIQRTERGDSAVYLCASSLSRNEQFFGPGTRLTVL.

The CDR3 sequence is CASSFGAGRNPYEQYF. The CDR3 bases are TGTGCCAGCAGTTTTGGGGCGGGCCGGAACCCCTACGAGCAGTACTTC. The chain links TRBV28 to TRBJ2-7; the D gene could be TRBD1 or TRBD2 (5 bases each). CDR3 length: 16 residues. CDR1 and CDR2 from the germline V gene are MDHEN and SYDVKM. Trimming stripped 3 bases from V and 2 bases from J, with 17 bases between.

This chain uses TRBV2 with TRBJ1-5, with 12 bases fitting TRBD1. Germline CDR1 SNHLY, CDR2 FYNNEI. Unmatched junction bases numbered 3, after V lost 6 bases and J lost 6 bases. This CDR3 is built from 14 residues. CDR3 loop: CASRGDRGPQPQHF. In DNA form, the CDR3 reads TGTGCCAGCAGGGGGGACAGGGGGCCTCAGCCCCAGCATTTT.

The V call is TRBV7-3, the J call TRBJ1-1, with D uncertain. In germline, CDR1 is SGHTA, CDR2 FQGTGA. The CDR3 runs to 16 residues. V lost 0 bases and J lost 1, with 12 bases in between. CDR3: CASSLTAPVQNTEAFF. CDR3 in DNA: TGTGCCAGCAGCTTAACGGCGCCCGTCCAGAACACTGAAGCTTTCTTT.

The table lists this clone with a few counts. V usage is TRBV27 and J usage is TRBJ2-7; TRBD1 matches at 8 bases. The ends lost 1 base at V and 7 bases at J; junction bases unmatched: 9. CDR3 size: 15 residues. Germline V CDR1 and CDR2: MNHEY, SMNVEV (reference sequence). This CDR3 is CASSLLAQGAREQYF. CDR3 nucleotides: TGTGCCAGCAGTTTATTGGCGCAGGGGGCAAGGGAGCAGTACTTC.

The chain employs TRBV5-1 and TRBJ1-1; 9 bases map to TRBD1. The CDR3 covers 15 residues. In germline, CDR1 is SGHRS, CDR2 YFSETQ. J lost 2 bases, V lost 4 bases, and 6 bases had no gene match. In nucleotides, the CDR3 is TGCGCCAGCAGCGGTCGGACAGGGGTAAACACTGAAGCTTTCTTT. Translation gives CASSGRTGVNTEAFF.

This clone came up a few times. V usage is TRBV7-3 and J usage is TRBJ2-4; D may match TRBD1 or TRBD2 (5 bases each). V lost 5 bases and J lost 6, with 14 bases in between. Germline V gene data show CDR1 as SGHTA and CDR2 as FQGTGA. There are 14 residues in the CDR3. CDR3 nucleotide sequence: TGTGCCAGCAGCCGGGGCGGTGGTGGAAACATTCAGTACTTC. It encodes CASSRGGGGNIQYF.

This clone was counted a few times. The V and J genes are TRBV7-2 and TRBJ2-7; D unclear. This CDR3 is 12 amino acids long. Per germline, CDR1 SGHTA and CDR2 FQGNSA. V lost 5 bases and J 1 base, leaving 6 bases between the germline ends. In DNA form, the CDR3 reads TGTGCCAGCAGCCAAGAATCCTACGAGCAGTACTTC. Amino acids: CASSQESYEQYF. The full variable domain, rest sourced from reference TRBV7-2 and TRBJ2-7, is GAGVSQSPSNKVTEKGKDVELRCDPISGHTALYWYRQSLGQGLEFLIYFQGNSAPDKSGLPSDRFSAERTGGSVSTLTIQRTQQEDSAVYLCASSQESYEQYFGPGTRLTVT.

The rearrangement joins TRBV14 to TRBJ1-2; D gene unclear. The germline V gene has CDR1 SGHDN and CDR2 FVKESK. V was shortened by 0 bases and J by 7 bases, with 12 bases between the two germline ends. The CDR3 loop spans 14 amino acids. The CDR3 sequence is CASSQDLYPSGYTF. The CDR3 DNA follows: TGTGCCAGCAGCCAAGATCTGTACCCTTCTGGCTACACCTTC. Full variable domain (rest looked up from reference TRBV14 and TRBJ1-2): EAGVTQFPSHSVIEKGQTVTLRCDPISGHDNLYWYRRVMGKEIKFLLHFVKESKQDESGMPNNRFLAERTGGTYSTLKVQPAELEDSGVYFCASSQDLYPSGYTFGSGTRLTVV.

The sample holds a few counts of this clone. The chain joins TRBV14 to TRBJ2-5, with 9 bases identical to TRBD2. The junction had 11 bases not matched to a gene; V was cut back by 1 base and J by 5 bases. This CDR3 has 17 residues. Per germline, CDR1 SGHDN and CDR2 FVKESK. CDR3 sequence reads: CASSQGLAGILRETQYF. CDR3 coding DNA: TGTGCCAGCAGCCAAGGGCTAGCGGGAATTTTACGGGAGACCCAGTACTTC.

On this clone: Sequence at one end of the junction differs from germline and may be a read error. V is TRBV7-7 and J is TRBJ2-1; 10 positions match TRBD2. The germline CDR1 and CDR2 sequences are SSHAT and FNYEAQ (reference sequence). The CDR3 spans 16 residues. This CDR3 is CASNKRRASGGHEQFF. CDR3 bases: TGTGCTAGCAACAAAAGGCGGGCTAGCGGGGGTCATGAGCAGTTCTTC.

V and J are TRBV9 and TRBJ2-7; D could derive from TRBD1 or TRBD2 (5 bases each). This CDR3 region has 16 residues. Trimming removed 0 bases from V and 1 base from J, with 14 bases in between. Germline values: CDR1 SGDLS, CDR2 YYNGEE. CDR3 region: CASSVDGGRFSYEQYF. In DNA form, the CDR3 reads TGTGCCAGCAGCGTAGATGGGGGTAGGTTTTCCTACGAGCAGTACTTC.

Details on this clone: Other DNA variants within this sample encode the same CDR3. The genes are TRBV4-2 and TRBJ1-1; tentatively, D is TRBD1 (5 bases). V lost 0 bases and J 8 bases, leaving 7 bases between the germline ends. CDR1 and CDR2 from the germline V gene are LGHNA and YNFKEQ. The CDR3 covers 12 residues. This CDR3 is CASSQEKGEAFF. In DNA form, the CDR3 reads TGTGCCAGCAGCCAAGAAAAGGGGGAAGCTTTCTTT.

This clone was detected only a few times. The V gene is TRBV6-6, the J gene TRBJ1-5; a weak D match, TRBD1 (6 bases). CDR3 size: 14 residues. Germline V gives CDR1 MNHNY, CDR2 SVGAGI (reference sequence). Trimming left V 2 bases short and J 2 bases short, with 7 bases between. The CDR3 sequence: CASSYTGRNQPQHF. The CDR3 bases are TGTGCCAGCAGTTACACAGGGCGCAATCAGCCCCAGCATTTT.

This clone has a handful of counts. This chain joins TRBV5-6 and TRBJ2-7; the D gene is possibly TRBD2 (5 bases). The V gene's germline CDR1 is SGHDT and CDR2 YYEEEE. The CDR3 contains 13 residues. The V end was cut by 7 bases, the J end by 4 bases, with 15 bases between. The CDR3 loop reads CASVGRGPYEQYF. CDR3 nucleotides: TGTGCCAGCGTTGGGCGAGGGCCGTACGAGCAGTACTTC.

Only a few counts were recorded for this clone. The genes are TRBV7-2 and TRBJ2-1; TRBD2 matches at 10 bases. J lost 0 bases, V lost 5 bases, and 7 bases had no gene match. Looked up from germline, CDR1 is SGHTA and CDR2 is FQGNSA. This CDR3 is built from 17 residues. CDR3 loop: CASSPGTSASSYNEQFF. The DNA for the CDR3 is TGTGCCAGCAGCCCGGGGACTAGCGCCAGCTCCTACAATGAGCAGTTCTTC.

The chain links TRBV6-6 to TRBJ2-6, with TRBD2 as a possible D gene (6 bases). V lost 2 bases to trimming and J lost 0 bases, with 8 bases between them. The CDR3 contains 16 residues. CDR1 is MNHNY, CDR2 SVGAGI, per germline (reference sequence). The CDR3 loop reads CASSYAGSSGANVLTF. The CDR3 DNA sequence: TGTGCCAGCAGTTACGCGGGGTCCTCTGGGGCCAACGTCCTGACTTTC.

This clone was found a few times. The J gene is TRBJ1-2, the V gene TRBV25-1; D call uncertain. Deletions cut 1 base from V and 4 bases from J, with 7 bases between. Germline-derived CDR1 and CDR2 are MGHDK and SYGVNS. This CDR3 comprises 13 residues. This CDR3 is CASSEFVGYGYTF. DNA of the CDR3: TGTGCCAGCAGTGAATTCGTAGGCTATGGCTACACCTTC.

This clone was found a few times. The V and J genes are TRBV7-2 and TRBJ2-7; tentatively, D is TRBD1 (6 bases). Germline V gives CDR1 SGHTA, CDR2 FQGNSA. V lost 1 base and J 3 bases, leaving 13 bases between the germline ends. This CDR3 is built from 15 residues. CDR3 protein: CASSLEPGESYEQYF. The CDR3 region has the DNA TGTGCCAGCAGCTTAGAACCAGGGGAAAGCTACGAGCAGTACTTC.

This clone was detected a few times. CDR3 sequence (DNA): TGCAGTGCTGAGGCCAGGGATGGCTACACCTTC. As protein: CSAEARDGYTF. The chain uses TRBV20-1 and TRBJ1-2, with TRBD1 as a possible D gene (5 bases). CDR3 length: 11 residues. Germline CDR1 is DFQATT and CDR2 is SNEGSKA (reference sequence). Trimming stripped 5 bases from V and 6 bases from J, with 10 bases between.